This T cell receptor (beta chain) appears in the sequencing data of a study of blood T cell repertoires in COVID-19. This CDR3 spans 13 amino acids. Germline V CDR1 and CDR2: SGHNT, YYREEE (reference sequence). Trimming cost V 4 bases and J 7 bases; bases outside gene matches: 2. Per the authors' pipeline: The assay estimated nucleated cells by amplifying reference gene primers. Clones were read by immunoSEQ multiplex PCR, and TCRdb kept only the in-frame ones, dropping some. V, J and clone size were drawn from that table, and D and trimming were deduced from the DNA. There are tens of thousands of clones in the sample; approximately 80% occur only once, and around three fifths lies in the top ten.

The sequencing input was peripheral blood. The chain uses TRBV5-4 and TRBJ1-4; 9 positions match TRBD1. The receptor's source is a man in his 70s with acute or convalescent COVID-19. The CDR3 DNA is TGTGCCAGCAGCATGGGACAGGGTGAAAAACTGTTTTTT. Translating it yields CASSMGQGEKLFF.